These T cell receptor beta chains were read from a single sample in a study of blood T cell repertoires in COVID-19. Sequencing was performed with immunoSEQ multiplex PCR; in TCRdb, only in-frame clones are kept and a portion is missing. Of a few hundred thousand clones in the sample, roughly 80% are singletons; the top ten hold approximately 1.2%. The sample taken for sequencing was PBMCs or T cells enriched from blood (not recorded which). The receptor source for this set is a woman aged 40-49 years with acute COVID-19. Each CDR3 is given with its conserved first and last residue. Fields, in order: D gene, clone size, J gene, V gene, CDR3 protein, CDR3 DNA. A D gene is named only where the DNA matches it firmly. Size values are once, few and many counts, or a class for expanded clones, and some rows have none.

>.|.|TRBJ1-1|TRBV2
CASNRDWEAFF
TGTGCCAGCAACCGGGACTGGGAAGCTTTCTTT
>.|.|TRBJ1-1|TRBV5-5
CASSAGGAGEAFF
TGTGCCAGCAGCGCGGGGGGAGCGGGGGAAGCTTTCTTT
>.|.|TRBJ1-2|TRBV4-1
CASSQDLGLSQGVYGYTF
TGCGCCAGCAGCCAAGATTTGGGGCTTTCCCAGGGCGTTTATGGCTACACCTTC
>.|.|TRBJ1-3|TRBV7-9
CASSSDSSGNTIYF
TGTGCCAGCAGCTCGGACAGCTCTGGAAACACCATATATTTT
>.|.|TRBJ1-2|TRBV6-1
CASSERAGNYGYTF
TGTGCCAGCAGTGAACGGGCAGGGAACTATGGCTACACCTTC
>.|.|TRBJ1-2|TRBV4-1
CASTSPGTSNYGYTF
TGCGCCAGCACTAGCCCCGGGACATCTAACTATGGCTACACCTTC
>TRBD2|.|TRBJ2-2|TRBV5-1
CASSLSGATGELFF
TGCGCCAGCAGTCTAAGCGGGGCCACCGGGGAGCTGTTTTTT
>.|.|TRBJ2-3|TRBV7-3
CASSLTGTSTDTQYF
TGTGCCAGCAGCTTGACCGGGACTAGCACAGATACGCAGTATTTT
>.|.|TRBJ1-5|TRBV28
CASETASNQPQHF
TGTGCCAGCGAGACAGCTAGCAATCAGCCCCAGCATTTT
>.|.|TRBJ1-5|TRBV20-1
CSAGPQHF
TGCAGTGCCGGGCCCCAGCATTTT
>.|.|TRBJ2-7|TRBV27
CASSATGSYYEQYF
TGTGCCAGCAGCGCGACAGGATCCTACTACGAGCAGTACTTC
>TRBD2|.|TRBJ2-5|TRBV3-1/TRBV3-2
CASSPHAGGRETQYF
TGTGCCAGCAGCCCTCATGCGGGGGGGCGGGAGACCCAGTACTTC
>TRBD2|.|TRBJ2-1|TRBV4-1
CASSQESSGVNNEQFF
TGCGCCAGCAGCCAAGAATCCAGCGGGGTGAACAATGAGCAGTTCTTC
>.|.|TRBJ2-1|TRBV2
CASRGLRGTGEQFF
TGTGCCAGCAGAGGCTTAAGGGGAACGGGTGAGCAGTTCTTC
>.|.|TRBJ2-7|TRBV9
CASSAAQGPLIEQYF
TGTGCCAGCAGCGCCGCACAGGGCCCCCTCATCGAGCAGTACTTC
>.|once|TRBJ2-3|TRBV6-5
CASKGDFGTDTQYF
TGTGCCAGCAAGGGGGATTTTGGCACAGATACGCAGTATTTT
>.|.|TRBJ1-1|TRBV30
CAWSVGLNTEAFF
TGTGCCTGGAGTGTCGGGTTGAACACTGAAGCTTTCTTT
>.|.|TRBJ1-2|TRBV7-9
CASSSGGYTF
TGTGCCAGCAGCTCAGGGGGCTACACCTTC
>.|once|TRBJ1-1|TRBV3-1/TRBV3-2
CASNLKGGVSNTEAFF
TGTGCCAGCAACCTAAAGGGAGGGGTTTCGAACACTGAAGCTTTCTTT
>TRBD1|.|TRBJ2-7|TRBV2
CASSFGQGGSYEQYF
TGTGCCAGCAGCTTTGGACAGGGGGGTTCCTACGAGCAGTACTTC
>.|few|TRBJ1-2|TRBV7-2
CASSPTYYGYTF
TGTGCCAGCAGCCCAACCTATTATGGCTACACCTTC
>.|.|TRBJ1-1|TRBV7-2
CASSDRTNSEAFF
TGTGCCAGCAGTGATAGAACTAACTCTGAAGCTTTCTTT
>TRBD1|.|TRBJ2-7|TRBV10-3
CAINRDRTTYEQYF
TGTGCCATCAACCGGGACAGGACGACCTACGAGCAGTACTTC
>TRBD2|.|TRBJ2-1|TRBV10-3
CAISPRGVSYNEQFF
TGTGCCATCAGTCCTCGGGGGGTCTCCTACAATGAGCAGTTCTTC
>.|.|TRBJ1-2|TRBV12-3/TRBV12-4
CASSLGTEDGYTF
TGTGCCAGCAGTTTAGGGACAGAGGATGGCTACACCTTC
>.|.|TRBJ1-1|TRBV12-3/TRBV12-4
CASSLGVATEAFF
TGTGCCAGCAGTTTAGGGGTAGCCACTGAAGCTTTCTTT
>.|.|TRBJ1-1|TRBV5-1
CASSGAAGAATEAFF
TGCGCCAGCAGCGGGGCGGCAGGGGCAGCAACTGAAGCTTTCTTT
>.|.|TRBJ2-7|TRBV10-3
CAISQAGTGGNEQYF
TGTGCCATCAGTCAAGCCGGGACTGGGGGAAATGAGCAGTACTTC
>.|once|TRBJ2-7|TRBV5-4
CASSLYQSSQVNYEQYF
TGTGCCAGCAGCTTGTATCAGAGTTCTCAGGTAAACTACGAGCAGTACTTC
>TRBD1|once|TRBJ1-1|TRBV18
CASSPDRVGTEAFF
TGTGCCAGCTCACCCGACAGGGTGGGGACTGAAGCTTTCTTT
>.|.|TRBJ1-1|TRBV28
CASSGGQRMNTEAFF
TGTGCCAGCAGTGGCGGACAGAGAATGAACACTGAAGCTTTCTTT